Reported below is one T cell receptor (beta chain). The antigen remains unidentified. The data originate from a study of blood T cells in healthy people across ages. With each sample, at least 5 micrograms of total RNA were extracted. V trimming: 4 bases; J trimming: 2 bases; junction bases outside the gene matches: 4. Looked up from germline, CDR1 is DFQATT and CDR2 is SNEGSKA (reference sequence). The CDR3 runs to 13 residues. Study-level findings and limits: Observed TCR beta diversity per million T cells went down as age went up. This fall followed a roughly linear course with age.

A J-beta primer mix and a sample-barcoded 5' primer were used in a second PCR of roughly 6 to 12 cycles. Each CDR3 protein is one row after TCRdb ran MiXCR on the 5' RACE reads. The top ten clones hold around a third of a sample with hundreds of thousands of distinct CDR3 sequences, more than 40% of them seen once. The V call is TRBV20-1, the J call TRBJ2-5; 7 bases agree with TRBD1. Input material: blood. The TCR was taken from a woman in her sixties in good health. CDR3 DNA sequence: TGCAGTGCTAATACAGGGGCTCAAGAGACCCAGTACTTC. Translation: CSANTGAQETQYF.